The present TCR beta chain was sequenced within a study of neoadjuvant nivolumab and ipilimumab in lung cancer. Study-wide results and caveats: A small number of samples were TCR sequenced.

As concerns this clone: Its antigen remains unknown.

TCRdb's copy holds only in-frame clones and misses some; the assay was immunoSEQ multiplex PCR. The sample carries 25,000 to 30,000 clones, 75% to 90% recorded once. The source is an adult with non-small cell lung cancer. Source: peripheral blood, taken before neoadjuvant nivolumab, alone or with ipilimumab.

CDR3: CASSKFRGRDLSYEQYF. The CDR3 DNA is TGCGCCAGCAGCAAATTCCGGGGGAGGGACCTCTCCTACGAGCAGTACTTC. This chain links TRBV5-1 with TRBJ2-7; the match to TRBD2 covers 7 bases. The germline V gene encodes CDR1 SGHRS and CDR2 YFSETQ. The CDR3 is 17 residues long. The V segment lost 4 bases and the J segment 0 bases; nucleotides outside the gene matches: 13.